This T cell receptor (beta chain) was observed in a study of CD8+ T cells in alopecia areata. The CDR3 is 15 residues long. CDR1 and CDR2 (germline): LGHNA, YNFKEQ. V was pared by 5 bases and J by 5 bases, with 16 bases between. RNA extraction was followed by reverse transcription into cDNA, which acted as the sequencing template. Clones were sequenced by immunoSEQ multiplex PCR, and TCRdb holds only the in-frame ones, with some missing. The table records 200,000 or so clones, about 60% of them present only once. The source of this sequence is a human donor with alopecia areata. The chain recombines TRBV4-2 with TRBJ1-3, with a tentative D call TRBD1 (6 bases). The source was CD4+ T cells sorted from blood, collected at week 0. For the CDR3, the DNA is TGTGCCAGCAGCTCAGGGGAGCCGGATCGAAACACCATATATTTT. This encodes CASSSGEPDRNTIYF.